One sample yielded the 31 T cell receptor beta chains listed below, sequenced in a study of T cell responses to AZD1222 COVID-19 vaccine. Here immunoSEQ multiplex PCR was the method, and the copy in TCRdb shows in-frame clones only, minus some. This sample carries roughly 170,000 clones, around 94% of them seen once, and the ten largest clones take roughly 1.7%. The material was peripheral blood, obtained 28 days after the second AZD1222 dose. These receptors were obtained from an adult who received the AZD1222 COVID-19 vaccine.

This clone was seen once. The chain employs TRBV11-2 and TRBJ2-5; no reliable D call. Germline V gene lookup returns CDR1 SGHAT and CDR2 FQNNGV. The CDR3 length is 16 residues. V dropped 4 bases and J dropped 2 bases, with 17 bases sitting between them. CDR3 sequence reads: CASSSAPNVGQETQYF. In DNA, the CDR3 is TGTGCCAGCAGCTCAGCCCCGAATGTGGGGCAAGAGACCCAGTACTTC.

The chain links TRBV7-2 to TRBJ1-6; TRBD1 might be the D (5 bases). The germline V and J ends were trimmed by 4 bases and 7 bases, with 5 bases remaining between them. This CDR3 comprises 12 residues. The germline gives CDR1 SGHTA, CDR2 FQGNSA. This chain's CDR3 is CASSYRNSPLHF. CDR3 sequence (DNA): TGTGCCAGCAGCTACAGGAATTCACCCCTCCACTTT.

The chain joins TRBV5-1 to TRBJ2-3; D might be TRBD1 (7 bases). The CDR3 runs 14 residues. V shed 2 bases and J shed 4 bases, with 11 bases lying between them. Germline CDR1 and CDR2: SGHRS and YFSETQ. This CDR3 reads CASSLSGGPDTQYF. CDR3 bases: TGCGCCAGCAGCTTATCAGGGGGGCCAGATACGCAGTATTTT.

This chain uses TRBV5-8 with TRBJ1-1; 9 bases line up with TRBD1. CDR1 and CDR2 (germline): SGHTS, YDEGEE. This CDR3 has 15 amino acids. J gave up 5 bases and V 0 bases, and 5 bases lay outside the gene matches. CDR3 region: CASSLGPGQGTEAFF. The CDR3 nucleotides read TGTGCCAGCAGCTTGGGGCCGGGACAGGGAACTGAAGCTTTCTTT.

This chain connects TRBV4-1 to TRBJ2-3; TRBD2 might be the D (5 bases). V was shortened by 3 bases and J by 5 bases, with 15 bases between the two germline ends. The CDR3 extends over 15 amino acids. CDR1 is MGHRA and CDR2 is YSYEKL in the germline V gene. As DNA, the CDR3 is TGCGCCAGCAGCCAGGGCGGAGTGAGCGGAGATACGCAGTATTTT. Protein: CASSQGGVSGDTQYF.

About this clone itself: Relative to the germline gene, one junction end is altered; a read error may explain this. V is TRBV28 and J is TRBJ2-7; 9 bases are a match to TRBD1. The germline V gene has CDR1 MDHEN and CDR2 SYDVKM. The CDR3 covers 15 residues. The CDR3 DNA reads as TGTGCCAGCACCCCTAGGACAGGGGTGTCCTCCGAGCAGTACTTC. It codes for CASTPRTGVSSEQYF.

The rearrangement joins TRBV11-3 to TRBJ2-2; D is unclear. The CDR3 totals 14 residues. Trimming removed 5 bases at V and 0 bases at J, with 7 bases between. Germline CDR1 SGHNT, CDR2 YENEEA. In DNA, the CDR3 is TGTGCCAGCAGCCAAAATACGAACACCGGGGAGCTGTTTTTT. Translating it yields CASSQNTNTGELFF.

The chain is built from TRBV7-8 and TRBJ1-5; no definite D call. Germline V lookup: CDR1 SGHVS, CDR2 FQNEAQ. The CDR3 is 15 amino acids. The V gene lost 5 bases and the J gene lost 0 bases, with 11 bases spanning the gap. CDR3: CASSPRAFSNQPQHF. DNA of the CDR3: TGTGCCAGCAGCCCTAGGGCATTTAGCAATCAGCCCCAGCATTTT.

This clone was seen once. The V gene is TRBV19, the J gene TRBJ2-7; the match to TRBD2 covers 8 bases. The CDR3 is 15 residues long. V trimming: 1 base; J trimming: 4 bases; junction bases outside the gene matches: 6. Germline-derived CDR1 and CDR2 are LNHDA and SQIVND (reference sequence). As DNA, the CDR3 is TGTGCCAGTAGTATAGTGTCGGGAGGGCTTTACGAGCAGTACTTC. Amino acid sequence: CASSIVSGGLYEQYF.

The chain employs TRBV10-3 and TRBJ2-1; 7 nucleotides line up with TRBD2. This CDR3 contains 16 residues. The trim removed 7 bases at V and 0 bases at J, leaving 9 bases unmatched. Germline CDR1 and CDR2: ENHRY and SYGVKD. The CDR3 sequence: CAIMDKAGSSYNEQFF. DNA of the CDR3: TGTGCCATCATGGACAAAGCGGGGTCCTCCTACAATGAGCAGTTCTTC.

This chain links TRBV4-1 with TRBJ2-6, with no clear D. The ends were cut back, 0 bases at V and 2 bases at J, with 11 bases in the middle. CDR3 length: 17 amino acids. CDR1 and CDR2 from the germline V gene are MGHRA and YSYEKL. As DNA, the CDR3 is TGCGCCAGCAGCCAAGAGGGTTTTGGGCCTGGGGCCAACGTCCTGACTTTC. This translates into CASSQEGFGPGANVLTF.

The CDR3 DNA follows: TGTGCCAGCAGTTTACAGGGTATAGGCGTGGGGGCTTTCTTT. Translation: CASSLQGIGVGAFF. The chain links TRBV27 to TRBJ1-1; a weak D match, TRBD1 (5 bases). Trimming left V 2 bases short and J 11 bases short, with 18 bases between. Per germline, CDR1 MNHEY and CDR2 SMNVEV (reference sequence). This CDR3 is 14 amino acids long.

The V gene is TRBV6-4, the J gene TRBJ2-2, with 9 nucleotides matching TRBD1. CDR3 length equals 15 residues. The J segment lost 7 bases and the V segment lost 5 bases, leaving 8 bases of the junction unmatched. CDR1 and CDR2 from the germline V gene are MRHNA and SNTAGT. CDR3: CASSLGQGYHGELFF. The CDR3 region has the DNA TGTGCCAGCAGTCTGGGACAGGGTTATCACGGGGAGCTGTTTTTT.

The J gene is TRBJ2-3, the V gene TRBV3-1 (or the pseudogene TRBV3-2); 10 bases fit TRBD2. The CDR3 spans 15 residues. Germline V gives CDR1 LGHDT, CDR2 YNNKEL (reference sequence). J lost 10 bases, V lost 7 bases, and 14 bases had no gene match. CDR3 in DNA: TGTGCCAGCACCCTTAGGGCTAGCGGGAGTAGGGCGCAGTATTTT. It codes for CASTLRASGSRAQYF.

This clone came up a few times. The rearrangement joins TRBV2 to TRBJ1-2; D is possibly TRBD1 (5 bases). Deletions cut 5 bases from V and 4 bases from J, with 14 bases between. The CDR3 sequence is 14 residues long. Germline assignment: CDR1 SNHLY and CDR2 FYNNEI. The CDR3 protein is CASSRTPSGYGYTF. The CDR3 DNA sequence: TGTGCCAGCAGTCGGACACCCTCAGGCTATGGCTACACCTTC.

J is TRBJ1-2 and V is TRBV19, with TRBD1 as a possible D gene (5 bases). The germline V gene encodes CDR1 LNHDA and CDR2 SQIVND (reference sequence). Trimming took off 9 bases at V and 9 bases at J, with 29 bases between the two ends. This CDR3 is built from 16 residues. CDR3: CASKKSLGRLGLSYTF. For the CDR3, the DNA is TGTGCCAGCAAAAAATCCCTGGGGCGGCTGGGGTTAAGCTACACCTTC.

The genes are TRBV2 and TRBJ2-5, with 8 bases fitting TRBD2. V lost 7 bases and J lost 1; bases outside the gene matches: 8. The germline V gene has CDR1 SNHLY and CDR2 FYNNEI. There are 15 residues in the CDR3. The CDR3 is CASTLAGPPQETQYF. In DNA form, the CDR3 reads TGTGCCAGCACTTTAGCGGGACCCCCCCAAGAGACCCAGTACTTC. Supplemented by reference TRBV2 and TRBJ2-5, the full variable domain reads EPEVTQTPSHQVTQMGQEVILRCVPISNHLYFYWYRQILGQKVEFLVSFYNNEISEKSEIFDDQFSVERPDGSNFTLKIRSTKLEDSAMYFCASTLAGPPQETQYFGPGTRLLVL.

The rearrangement joins TRBV24-1 to TRBJ2-6; D gene unclear. With 2 bases removed from V and 4 bases from J, the gap between germline ends came to 8 bases. The CDR3 runs 15 residues. Germline CDR1 is KGHDR and CDR2 is SFDVKD. The chain's CDR3 is CATSDWGTGANVLTF. For the CDR3, the DNA is TGTGCCACCAGTGATTGGGGTACCGGGGCCAACGTCCTGACTTTC.

This chain connects TRBV12-3 or TRBV12-4 to TRBJ1-1; D unclear. CDR3 length: 13 amino acids. The V and J ends lost 3 bases and 12 bases respectively, with 17 bases between them. The CDR3 here is CASSLIISGESFF. CDR3 nucleotide sequence: TGTGCCAGCAGTTTGATTATATCGGGTGAGTCTTTCTTT.

The sample holds one count of this clone. The chain uses TRBV9 and TRBJ2-7, with D maybe TRBD2 (5 bases). V was trimmed by 4 bases and J by 3 bases, leaving 14 bases between them. This CDR3 is built from 14 residues. Germline CDR1 is SGDLS and CDR2 is YYNGEE. Written as DNA, the CDR3 is TGTGCCAGCAGCCCCCCGGGAAATCTCTACGAGCAGTACTTC. Its translation is CASSPPGNLYEQYF.

The rearrangement joins TRBV6-2 or TRBV6-3 to TRBJ1-6; D not resolved. The CDR3 consists of 14 residues. The germline V gene has CDR1 MNHEY and CDR2 SVGEGT. Between the trimmed V and J ends, which lost 6 bases and 7 bases, there was a span of 13 bases. CDR3 region: CASSWQPENSPLHF. In DNA form, the CDR3 reads TGTGCCAGCAGCTGGCAGCCTGAGAATTCACCCCTCCACTTT.

The gene calls are TRBV9 and TRBJ2-2, with 13 bases fitting TRBD2. The CDR3 runs to 16 residues. With 5 bases clipped from V and 7 bases from J, the junction kept 8 bases outside the gene matches. Germline assignment: CDR1 SGDLS and CDR2 YYNGEE. The CDR3 DNA reads as TGTGCCAGCAGTGTACTAGCGGGAGGGCCCTTCGGGGAGCTGTTTTTT. Its translation is CASSVLAGGPFGELFF.

The J gene is TRBJ2-5, the V gene TRBV6-5, with 8 bases fitting TRBD2. There are 13 residues in the CDR3. V lost 5 bases and J lost 10; bases outside the gene matches: 9. The germline V gene encodes CDR1 MNHEY and CDR2 SVGAGI. The CDR3 spells CASSTSGRPNQYF. CDR3 nucleotides: TGTGCCAGCAGTACTAGCGGACGTCCGAACCAGTACTTC.

This chain connects TRBV6-5 to TRBJ1-1; no firm D call. Between the trimmed V and J ends, which lost 6 bases and 2 bases, there was a span of 10 bases. This CDR3 comprises 13 residues. The germline gives CDR1 MNHEY, CDR2 SVGAGI. The CDR3 here is CASSGRENTEAFF. DNA for the CDR3: TGTGCCAGCAGCGGCCGGGAAAACACTGAAGCTTTCTTT.

The chain joins TRBV5-4 to TRBJ2-7; D is unclear. Looked up from germline, CDR1 is SGHNT and CDR2 is YYREEE (reference sequence). CDR3 size: 12 residues. V was cut by 0 bases and J by 6 bases, with 7 bases left in between. This CDR3 is CASSLELGEQYF. DNA of the CDR3: TGTGCCAGCAGCTTGGAGCTGGGCGAGCAGTACTTC.

The chain carries TRBV4-1 and TRBJ1-2; 8 nucleotides agree with TRBD1. J lost 4 bases, V lost 2 bases, and 9 bases had no gene match. CDR1 and CDR2 from the germline V gene are MGHRA and YSYEKL. CDR3 length equals 16 residues. In nucleotides, the CDR3 is TGCGCCAGCAGCCAATACCGGACAGGGAAAACCTATGGCTACACCTTC. It yields the protein CASSQYRTGKTYGYTF.

V usage is TRBV28 and J usage is TRBJ1-2, with unresolved D. The CDR3 length is 13 residues. The ends were cut back, 2 bases at V and 3 bases at J, with 7 bases in the middle. CDR1 and CDR2 (germline): MDHEN, SYDVKM. Here the CDR3 DNA reads TGTGCCAGCAGTTTACCGGTTCACTATGGCTACACCTTC. This codes for CASSLPVHYGYTF.

The V call is TRBV6-2 or TRBV6-3, the J call TRBJ1-3; D unclear. V was pared by 0 bases and J by 4 bases, with 19 bases between. Germline V gives CDR1 MNHEY, CDR2 SVGEGT. CDR3 length: 18 amino acids. The CDR3 reads CASSYSEASRMSGNTIYF. CDR3 DNA sequence: TGTGCCAGCAGTTACTCGGAGGCCAGCCGGATGTCGGGAAACACCATATATTTT.

This rearrangement joins TRBV6-1 to TRBJ1-5; a weak D match, TRBD1 (6 bases). This CDR3 is built from 15 residues. Germline CDR1 MNHNS, CDR2 SASEGT. Trimming took 2 bases from V and 7 from J, leaving 15 bases between them. The CDR3 spells CASSEPTGLGQPQHF. Here the CDR3 DNA reads TGTGCCAGCAGTGAACCTACAGGGTTGGGACAGCCCCAGCATTTT.

V gene TRBV5-6 combines with J gene TRBJ1-1; no definite D call. The CDR3 has 13 amino acids. Germline V CDR1 and CDR2: SGHDT, YYEEEE. V lost 0 bases and J lost 5, with 8 bases in between. The CDR3 protein is CASSLGVVTEAFF. As DNA, the CDR3 is TGTGCCAGCAGCTTGGGGGTCGTAACTGAAGCTTTCTTT. Together with reference TRBV5-6 and TRBJ1-1, the CDR3 gives the full variable domain: DAGVTQSPTHLIKTRGQQVTLRCSPKSGHDTVSWYQQALGQGPQFIFQYYEEEERQRGNFPDRFSGHQFPNYSSELNVNALLLGDSALYLCASSLGVVTEAFFGQGTRLTVV.

Here the CDR3 DNA reads TGTGCCTGGAGTGTACTGGCCTGTCTTTTGGGATTACCGCCCTATGGCTACACCTTC. This gives the protein CAWSVLACLLGLPPYGYTF. The chain uses TRBV30 and TRBJ1-2; D remains unclear. V was trimmed by 0 bases and J by 4 bases, leaving 27 bases between them. This CDR3 is built from 19 residues. The germline gives CDR1 GTSNPN, CDR2 SVGIG (reference sequence). Looking up the rest from reference TRBV30 and TRBJ1-2 gives the full variable domain: SQTIHQWPATLVQPVGSPLSLECTVEGTSNPNLYWYRQAAGRGLQLLFYSVGIGQISSEVPQNLSASRPQDRQFILSSKKLLLSDSGFYLCAWSVLACLLGLPPYGYTFGSGTRLTVV.